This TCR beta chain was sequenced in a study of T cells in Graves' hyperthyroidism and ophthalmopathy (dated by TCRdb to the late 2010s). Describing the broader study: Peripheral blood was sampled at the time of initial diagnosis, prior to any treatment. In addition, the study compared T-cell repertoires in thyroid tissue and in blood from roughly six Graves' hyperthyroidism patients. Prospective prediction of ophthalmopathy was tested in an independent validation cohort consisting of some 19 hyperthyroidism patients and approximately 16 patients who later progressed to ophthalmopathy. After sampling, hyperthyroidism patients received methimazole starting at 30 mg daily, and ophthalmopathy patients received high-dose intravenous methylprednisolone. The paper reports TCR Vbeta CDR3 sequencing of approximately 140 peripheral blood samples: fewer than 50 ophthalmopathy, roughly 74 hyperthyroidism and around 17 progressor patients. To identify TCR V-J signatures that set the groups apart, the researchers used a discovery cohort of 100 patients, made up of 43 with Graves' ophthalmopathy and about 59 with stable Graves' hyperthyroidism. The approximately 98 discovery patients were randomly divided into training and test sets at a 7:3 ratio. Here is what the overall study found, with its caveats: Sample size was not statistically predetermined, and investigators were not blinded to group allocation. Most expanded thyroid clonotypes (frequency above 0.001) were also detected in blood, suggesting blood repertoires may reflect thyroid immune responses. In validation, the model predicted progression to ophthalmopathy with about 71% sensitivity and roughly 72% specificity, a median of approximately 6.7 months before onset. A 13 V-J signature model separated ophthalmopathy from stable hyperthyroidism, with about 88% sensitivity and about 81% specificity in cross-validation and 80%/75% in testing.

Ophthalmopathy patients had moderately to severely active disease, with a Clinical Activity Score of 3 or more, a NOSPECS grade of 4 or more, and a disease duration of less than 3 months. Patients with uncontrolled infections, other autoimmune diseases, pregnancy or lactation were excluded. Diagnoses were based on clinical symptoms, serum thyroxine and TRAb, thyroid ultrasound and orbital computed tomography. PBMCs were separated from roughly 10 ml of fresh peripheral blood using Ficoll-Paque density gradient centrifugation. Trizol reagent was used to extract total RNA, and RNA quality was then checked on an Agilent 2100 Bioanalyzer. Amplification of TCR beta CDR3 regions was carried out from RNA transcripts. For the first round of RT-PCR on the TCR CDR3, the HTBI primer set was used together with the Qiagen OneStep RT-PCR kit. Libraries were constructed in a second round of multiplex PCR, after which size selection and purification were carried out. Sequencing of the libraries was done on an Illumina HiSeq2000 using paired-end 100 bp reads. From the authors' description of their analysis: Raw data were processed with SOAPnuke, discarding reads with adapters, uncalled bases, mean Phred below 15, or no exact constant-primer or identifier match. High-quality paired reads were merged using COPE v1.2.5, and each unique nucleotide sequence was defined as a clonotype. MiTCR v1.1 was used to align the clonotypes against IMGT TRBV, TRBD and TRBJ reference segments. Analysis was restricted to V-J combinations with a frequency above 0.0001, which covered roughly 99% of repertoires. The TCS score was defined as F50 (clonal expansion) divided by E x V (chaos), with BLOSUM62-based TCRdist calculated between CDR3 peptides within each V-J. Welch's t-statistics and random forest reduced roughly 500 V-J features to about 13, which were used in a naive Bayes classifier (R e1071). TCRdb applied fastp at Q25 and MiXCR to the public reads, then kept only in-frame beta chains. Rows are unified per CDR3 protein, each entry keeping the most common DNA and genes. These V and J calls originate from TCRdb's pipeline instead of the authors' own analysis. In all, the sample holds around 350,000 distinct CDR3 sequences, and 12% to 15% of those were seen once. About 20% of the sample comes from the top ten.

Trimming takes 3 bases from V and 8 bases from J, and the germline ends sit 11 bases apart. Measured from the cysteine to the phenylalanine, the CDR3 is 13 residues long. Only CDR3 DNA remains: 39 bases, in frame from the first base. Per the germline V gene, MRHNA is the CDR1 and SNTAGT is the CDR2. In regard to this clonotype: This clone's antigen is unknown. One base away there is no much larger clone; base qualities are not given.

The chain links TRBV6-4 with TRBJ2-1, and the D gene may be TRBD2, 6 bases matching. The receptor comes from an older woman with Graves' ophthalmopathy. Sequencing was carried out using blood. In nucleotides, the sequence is TGTGCCAGCAGTGAGGGACTGGGGGATGAGCAGTTCTTC. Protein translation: CASSEGLGDEQFF.